Shown below are 2 T cell receptor beta chains from a single sample sequenced in a study of beta chain features in type 1 diabetes. Whole-study findings and limits: Type 1 diabetes patients had TCRB CDR3s that were shorter (moderately but significantly so) in all four CD4+ subsets.

The whole isolated RNA underwent reverse transcription, so sequencing captured expressed TCRB transcripts. TCRdb keeps only in-frame clones here, not all; method: immunoSEQ multiplex PCR. In the table there are over 150,000 clones, approximately 10% of which are singletons. What these receptors recognize is not known. Source material: central memory CD4+ T cells from blood. The receptors come from a man aged 25-45 years with type 1 diabetes.

The sample holds a few counts of this clone. The chain couples TRBV6-4 to TRBJ2-5, with 9 bases identical to TRBD2. The V and J ends lost 5 bases and 5 bases, in that order; junction bases with no gene match: 9. Germline lookup yields CDR1 MRHNA and CDR2 SNTAGT. The CDR3 covers 15 residues. DNA of the CDR3: TGTGCCAGCAGTCGTAATGGACTAGCGTTTGAGACCCAGTACTTC. This sequence encodes CASSRNGLAFETQYF.

Only a few counts were recorded for this clone. The J gene is TRBJ1-4, the V gene TRBV7-8; no reliable D call. This CDR3 spans 14 amino acids. Germline lookup yields CDR1 SGHVS and CDR2 FQNEAQ. Deletions cut 2 bases from V and 2 bases from J, with 6 bases between. CDR3 amino acids: CASSLMATNEKLFF. In DNA form, the CDR3 reads TGTGCCAGCAGCTTAATGGCTACTAATGAAAAACTGTTTTTT.